The 14 T cell receptor beta chains presented below share a single source sample, sequenced in a study of a mutant IDH1 vaccine in newly diagnosed glioma. Some clones are missing from TCRdb's copy, which holds only in-frame ones; the method was immunoSEQ multiplex PCR. This sample has tens of thousands of clones, with 76% found just once. Time point denoted: week 35, safety follow-up. Alongside topical imiquimod, each dose of vaccine comprised 300 ug of mutant IDH1 20-mer peptide. Their antigens are not known. This material consisted of PBMCs, taken from a glioma patient whose treatment included an IDH1 peptide vaccine. The receptors derive from a man aged 35 to 55 with glioma.

The chain uses TRBV6-5 and TRBJ2-2; 8 bases are a match to TRBD2. The CDR3 loop spans 13 amino acids. V shed 7 bases, J shed 3 bases, and the junction held 1 base outside the gene matches. Germline lookup yields CDR1 MNHEY and CDR2 SVGAGI. CDR3 in amino acids: CASTGGDTGELFF. The CDR3 DNA reads TGTGCCAGCACGGGGGGGGACACCGGGGAGCTGTTTTTT.

V is TRBV19 and J is TRBJ2-1, with 9 bases fitting TRBD2. The germline V gene encodes CDR1 LNHDA and CDR2 SQIVND (reference sequence). The CDR3 sequence is 14 residues long. With V trimmed by 6 bases and J by 7 bases, 7 bases remained unmatched. As DNA, the CDR3 is TGTGCCAGTAGGGCAGAGCTAGCGGGAAATGAGCAGTTCTTC. This encodes CASRAELAGNEQFF. Filled out from reference TRBV19 and TRBJ2-1, the complete variable domain reads DGGITQSPKYLFRKEGQNVTLSCEQNLNHDAMYWYRQDPGQGLRLIYYSQIVNDFQKGDIAEGYSVSREKKESFPLTVTSAQKNPTAFYLCASRAELAGNEQFFGPGTRLTVL.

This chain joins TRBV6-1 and TRBJ2-7, with TRBD2 matching 7 bases. The V and J ends lost 4 bases and 1 base, in that order; junction bases with no gene match: 4. The CDR3 length is 14 residues. Per the germline V gene, CDR1 is MNHNS and CDR2 is SASEGT. The CDR3 spells CASSVGGSSYEQYF. The CDR3 region has the DNA TGTGCCAGCAGTGTTGGCGGGAGTTCCTACGAGCAGTACTTC.

The chain recombines TRBV7-9 with TRBJ2-6; D gene uncertain. The germline V gene encodes CDR1 SEHNR and CDR2 FQNEAQ (reference sequence). The germline V and J ends were trimmed by 1 base and 0 bases, with 10 bases remaining between them. The CDR3 consists of 17 residues. This chain's CDR3 is CASSLGTGSSGANVLTF. The CDR3 coding sequence is TGTGCCAGCAGCTTAGGGACGGGCAGCTCTGGGGCCAACGTCCTGACTTTC.

Regarding this clone: Distinct nucleotide sequences in the sample also encode this CDR3. V gene TRBV9 combines with J gene TRBJ2-3; 8 nucleotides align to TRBD2. This CDR3 contains 15 residues. Germline V gene data show CDR1 as SGDLS and CDR2 as YYNGEE. Trimming took 0 bases from V and 5 from J; bases not matched to a gene: 5. The CDR3 nucleotides read TGTGCCAGCAGCGTAGAGAGCGGGAGTCTAGATACGCAGTATTTT. It translates to CASSVESGSLDTQYF.

The chain links TRBV15 to TRBJ1-2; D not resolved. The CDR3 is made up of 16 amino acids. Trimming took 0 bases from V and 6 from J, leaving 17 bases between them. Germline CDR1 and CDR2: LNHNV and YYDKDF (reference sequence). CDR3 bases: TGTGCCACCAGCAGAGAAGGCCGGACGGACCTCGATGGCTACACCTTC. This sequence encodes CATSREGRTDLDGYTF. Combining the CDR3 with reference TRBV15 and TRBJ1-2 gives the whole variable domain DAMVIQNPRYQVTQFGKPVTLSCSQTLNHNVMYWYQQKSSQAPKLLFHYYDKDFNNEADTPDNFQSRRPNTSFCFLDIRSPGLGDTAMYLCATSREGRTDLDGYTFGSGTRLTVV.

The chain combines TRBV6-1 with TRBJ1-5; D call uncertain. CDR3 length: 13 residues. The V and J ends lost 2 bases and 6 bases respectively, with 8 bases between them. The V gene's germline CDR1 is MNHNS and CDR2 SASEGT. CDR3 nucleotides: TGTGCCAGCAGTGAAAGGTCGGCTCAGCCCCAGCATTTT. This encodes CASSERSAQPQHF.

J is TRBJ2-5 and V is TRBV6-5; 10 bases fit TRBD2. V shed 0 bases, J shed 3 bases, and the junction held 4 bases outside the gene matches. Germline CDR1 and CDR2: MNHEY and SVGAGI. There are 16 residues in the CDR3. The CDR3 sequence is CASSYSTSGWEETQYF. The CDR3 nucleotides are TGTGCCAGCAGTTACTCGACTAGCGGGTGGGAAGAGACCCAGTACTTC.

The gene calls are TRBV10-3 and TRBJ1-4; TRBD1 is a possible D gene (5 bases). Trimming pared 4 bases from V and 0 bases from J, leaving 9 bases between. The CDR3 has 15 amino acids. The germline V gene has CDR1 ENHRY and CDR2 SYGVKD. CDR3 nucleotides: TGTGCCATCAGTGCGTCGGGGGCAACTAATGAAAAACTGTTTTTT. Its translation: CAISASGATNEKLFF.

In this sample, this clone turned up a few times. The V call is TRBV9, the J call TRBJ2-1; D might be TRBD2 (5 bases). There are 15 residues in the CDR3. V was pared by 0 bases and J by 4 bases, with 11 bases between. Germline V gene sequence: CDR1 SGDLS, CDR2 YYNGEE. CDR3: CASSVGGSTYNEQFF. As DNA, the CDR3 is TGTGCCAGCAGCGTAGGAGGGTCTACATACAATGAGCAGTTCTTC.

The chain has TRBV13 and TRBJ1-1; 7 bases align to TRBD1. V shed 4 bases, J shed 6 bases, and the junction held 14 bases outside the gene matches. Germline V gives CDR1 PRHDT, CDR2 FYEKMQ (reference sequence). This CDR3 contains 16 residues. CDR3 region: CASSYPGQLRNPEAFF. CDR3 nucleotides: TGTGCCAGCAGCTACCCGGGACAGCTCCGTAACCCTGAAGCTTTCTTT.

The V call is TRBV5-1, the J call TRBJ2-5, with 9 bases aligning to TRBD1. The V gene end was trimmed by 0 bases and the J gene end by 4 bases; junction bases not matched to a gene: 4. The CDR3 contains 15 residues. Germline values: CDR1 SGHRS, CDR2 YFSETQ. CDR3 sequence (DNA): TGCGCCAGCAGCTTGGGGACGACAGGGGGAGAGACCCAGTACTTC. Amino acid sequence: CASSLGTTGGETQYF. The full variable domain, in which reference TRBV5-1 and TRBJ2-5 provide the parts outside the CDR3, is KAGVTQTPRYLIKTRGQQVTLSCSPISGHRSVSWYQQTPGQGLQFLFEYFSETQRNKGNFPGRFSGRQFSNSRSEMNVSTLELGDSALYLCASSLGTTGGETQYFGPGTRLLVL.

The gene calls are TRBV5-1 and TRBJ2-5, with 8 bases aligning to TRBD2. The junction had 12 bases not matched to a gene; V was cut back by 3 bases and J by 5 bases. The CDR3 loop spans 16 amino acids. Germline CDR1 and CDR2: SGHRS and YFSETQ. CDR3 in amino acids: CASSSGKGLDRETQYF. Here the CDR3 DNA reads TGCGCCAGCAGCTCAGGGAAGGGACTAGATCGGGAGACCCAGTACTTC.

The rearrangement links TRBV6-1 to TRBJ1-2; D is possibly TRBD1 (6 bases). Germline CDR1 is MNHNS and CDR2 is SASEGT. Trimming removed 2 bases at V and 4 bases at J, with 11 bases between. The CDR3 length is 14 residues. The CDR3, as DNA: TGTGCCAGCAGTGAACAGGGGAGGGCCTATGGCTACACCTTC. It encodes CASSEQGRAYGYTF.